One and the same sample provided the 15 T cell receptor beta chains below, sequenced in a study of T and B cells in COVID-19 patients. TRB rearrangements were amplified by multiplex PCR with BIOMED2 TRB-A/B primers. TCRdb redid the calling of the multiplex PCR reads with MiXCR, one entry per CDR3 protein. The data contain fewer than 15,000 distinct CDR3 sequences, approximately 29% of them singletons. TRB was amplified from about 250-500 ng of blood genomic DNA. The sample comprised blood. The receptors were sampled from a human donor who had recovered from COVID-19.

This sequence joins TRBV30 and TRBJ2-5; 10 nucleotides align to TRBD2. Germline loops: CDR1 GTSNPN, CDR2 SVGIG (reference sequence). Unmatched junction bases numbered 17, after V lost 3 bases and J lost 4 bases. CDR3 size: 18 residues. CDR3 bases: TGTGCCTGGAGGCCTCTCGAGAGCGGGAGGGCCCGGGGAGAGACCCAGTACTTC. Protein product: CAWRPLESGRARGETQYF.

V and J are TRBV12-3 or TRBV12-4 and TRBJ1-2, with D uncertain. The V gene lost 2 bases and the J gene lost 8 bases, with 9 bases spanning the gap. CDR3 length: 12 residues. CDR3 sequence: CASSLNSFGYTF. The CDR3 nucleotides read TGTGCCAGCAGTTTAAACAGTTTCGGCTACACCTTC.

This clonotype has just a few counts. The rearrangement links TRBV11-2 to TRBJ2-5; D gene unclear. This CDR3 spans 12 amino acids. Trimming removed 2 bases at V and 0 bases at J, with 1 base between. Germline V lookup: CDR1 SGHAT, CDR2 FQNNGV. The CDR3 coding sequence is TGTGCCAGCAGCTTAAACCAAGAGACCCAGTACTTC. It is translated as CASSLNQETQYF.

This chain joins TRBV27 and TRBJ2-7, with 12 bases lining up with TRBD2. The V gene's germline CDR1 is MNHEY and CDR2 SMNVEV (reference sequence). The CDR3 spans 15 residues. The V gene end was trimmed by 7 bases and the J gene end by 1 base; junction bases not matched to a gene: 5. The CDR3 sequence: CASNTLAGGSYEQYF. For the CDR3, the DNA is TGTGCCAGCAATACACTAGCGGGAGGATCCTACGAGCAGTACTTC.

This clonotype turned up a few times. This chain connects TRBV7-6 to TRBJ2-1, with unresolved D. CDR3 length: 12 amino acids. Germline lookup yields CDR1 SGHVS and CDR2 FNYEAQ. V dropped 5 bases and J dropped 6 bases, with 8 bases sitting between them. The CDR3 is CASSPDGNEQFF. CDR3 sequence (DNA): TGTGCCAGCAGCCCAGACGGCAATGAGCAGTTCTTC.

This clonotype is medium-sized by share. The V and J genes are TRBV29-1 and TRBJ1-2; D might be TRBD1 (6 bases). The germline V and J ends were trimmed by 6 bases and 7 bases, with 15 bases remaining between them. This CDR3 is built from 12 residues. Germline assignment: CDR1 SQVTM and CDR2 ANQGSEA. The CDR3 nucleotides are TGCAGCGTGGCAGGGGATGAGACTGGCTACACCTTC. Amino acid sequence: CSVAGDETGYTF.

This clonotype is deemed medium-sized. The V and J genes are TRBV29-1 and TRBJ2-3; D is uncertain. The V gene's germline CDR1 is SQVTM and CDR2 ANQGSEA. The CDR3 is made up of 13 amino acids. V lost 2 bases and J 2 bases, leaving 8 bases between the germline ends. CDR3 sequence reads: CSVETDSTDTQYF. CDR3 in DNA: TGCAGCGTTGAAACCGACTCCACAGATACGCAGTATTTT.

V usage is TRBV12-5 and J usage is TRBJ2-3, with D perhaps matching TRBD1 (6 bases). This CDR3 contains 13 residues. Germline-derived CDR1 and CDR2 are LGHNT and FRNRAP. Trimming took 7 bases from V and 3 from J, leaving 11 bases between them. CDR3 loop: CASARGQTDTQYF. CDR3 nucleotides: TGTGCTAGTGCTAGAGGACAGACAGATACGCAGTATTTT.

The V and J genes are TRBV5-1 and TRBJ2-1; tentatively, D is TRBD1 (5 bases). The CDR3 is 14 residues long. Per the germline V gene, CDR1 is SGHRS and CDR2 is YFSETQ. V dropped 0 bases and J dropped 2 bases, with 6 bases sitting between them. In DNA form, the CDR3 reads TGCGCCAGCAGCTTGGGACAGACCTACAATGAGCAGTTCTTC. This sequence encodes CASSLGQTYNEQFF.

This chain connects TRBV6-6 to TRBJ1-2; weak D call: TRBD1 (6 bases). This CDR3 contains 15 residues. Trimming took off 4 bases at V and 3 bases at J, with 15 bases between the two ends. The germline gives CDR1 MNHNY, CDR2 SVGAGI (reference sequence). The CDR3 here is CASSLRQGQYYGYTF. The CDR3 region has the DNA TGTGCCAGCAGTTTGCGGCAGGGGCAATACTATGGCTACACCTTC.

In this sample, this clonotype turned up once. CDR3 residues: CASSGALGHVTDTQYF. The CDR3 coding sequence is TGTGCCAGCAGCGGCGCACTAGGTCACGTCACAGATACGCAGTATTTT. V and J are TRBV9 and TRBJ2-3; weak D call: TRBD2 (5 bases). The V gene lost 3 bases and the J gene lost 2 bases, with 16 bases spanning the gap. Germline V gives CDR1 SGDLS, CDR2 YYNGEE. The CDR3 has 16 amino acids.

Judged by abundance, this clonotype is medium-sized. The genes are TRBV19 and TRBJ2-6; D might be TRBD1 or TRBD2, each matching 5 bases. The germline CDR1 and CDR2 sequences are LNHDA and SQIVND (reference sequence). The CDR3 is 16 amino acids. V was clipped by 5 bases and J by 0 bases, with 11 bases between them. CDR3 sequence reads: CASSSRGHSGANVLTF. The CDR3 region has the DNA TGTGCCAGTAGTTCCCGGGGCCACTCTGGGGCCAACGTCCTGACTTTC.

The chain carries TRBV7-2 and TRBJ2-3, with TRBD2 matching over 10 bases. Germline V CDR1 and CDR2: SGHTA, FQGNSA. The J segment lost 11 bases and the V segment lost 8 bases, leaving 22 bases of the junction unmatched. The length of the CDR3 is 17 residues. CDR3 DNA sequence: TGTGCCAGCCGCGAGACTAGCGGGTACTTGGGGCTGATGGGGCAGTATTTT. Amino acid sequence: CASRETSGYLGLMGQYF.

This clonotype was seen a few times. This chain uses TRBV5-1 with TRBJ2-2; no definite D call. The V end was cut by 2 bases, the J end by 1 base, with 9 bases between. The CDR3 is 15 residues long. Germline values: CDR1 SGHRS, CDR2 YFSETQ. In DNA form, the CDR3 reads TGCGCCAGCAGCTTAAGGTCGGGGAACACCGGGGAGCTGTTTTTT. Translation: CASSLRSGNTGELFF.

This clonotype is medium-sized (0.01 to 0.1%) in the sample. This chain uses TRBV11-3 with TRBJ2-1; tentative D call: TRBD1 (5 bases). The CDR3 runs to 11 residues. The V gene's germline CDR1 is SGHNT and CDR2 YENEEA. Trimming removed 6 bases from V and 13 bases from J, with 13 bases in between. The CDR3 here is CASRSTGPQFF. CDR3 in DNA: TGTGCCAGCAGGTCTACAGGACCCCAGTTCTTC.